This T cell receptor beta chain was documented in a study of cytotoxic CD8 clonotypes in ibrutinib-treated CLL. CDR3 size: 13 residues. V lost 11 bases, J lost 0 bases, and 11 bases lay in between. The germline CDR1 and CDR2 sequences are MDHEN and SYDVKM. Sequencing was performed with immunoSEQ multiplex PCR; in TCRdb, only in-frame clones are kept and a portion is missing. The sample consists of 150,000 or so clones, around 85% of them appearing once. The chain has TRBV28 and TRBJ1-3; D unclear. The material was PBMCs, obtained after 24 months of ibrutinib treatment. The source of this sequence is a human donor with chronic lymphocytic leukemia. The CDR3 reads CASRRSSGNTIYF. As DNA, the CDR3 is TGTGCCTCGAGACGGAGCTCTGGAAACACCATATATTTT.